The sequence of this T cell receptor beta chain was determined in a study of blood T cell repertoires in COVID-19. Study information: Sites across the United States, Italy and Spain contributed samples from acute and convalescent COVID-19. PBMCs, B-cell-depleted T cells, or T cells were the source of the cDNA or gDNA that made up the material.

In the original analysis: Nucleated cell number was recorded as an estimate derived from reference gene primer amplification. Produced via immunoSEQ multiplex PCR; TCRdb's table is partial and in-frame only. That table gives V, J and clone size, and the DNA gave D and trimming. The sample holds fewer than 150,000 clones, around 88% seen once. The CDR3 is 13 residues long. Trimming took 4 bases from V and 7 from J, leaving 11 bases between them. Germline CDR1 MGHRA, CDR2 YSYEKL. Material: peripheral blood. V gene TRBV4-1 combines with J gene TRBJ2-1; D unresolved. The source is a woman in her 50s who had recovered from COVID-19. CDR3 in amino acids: CASSPRALNEQFF. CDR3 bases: TGCGCCAGCAGCCCGAGAGCGCTGAATGAGCAGTTCTTC.